Listed below are T cell receptor beta chains from one sample, sequenced in a study of technical replicates of blood from several donors. Data came from immunoSEQ multiplex PCR; TCRdb stores just in-frame clones and leaves some out. The profile shows tens of thousands of clones, 90% to 95% of them singletons. Sequenced sample: PBMCs. These receptors all stem from a human donor in good health. Some clones in this sample may be carry-over from other donors' samples. CDR3s include the opening cysteine and the closing phenylalanine or tryptophan. Each record gives: J gene, CDR3 length, V gene, D gene, clone size, CDR3 DNA, CDR3 protein. The D gene is left open where the match is weak. Some rows have no size entry. The others give once, few or many, or a class for an expanded clone.

>TRBJ2-3|15|TRBV15|TRBD1|.
TGTGCCACCAGCAGCGGGACAGGGCTCACAGATACGCAGTATTTT
CATSSGTGLTDTQYF
>TRBJ1-3|17|TRBV9|.|.
TGTGCCAGCAGCCCCCCCGACAGGTCATCGTCATTGGTCACCATATATTTT
CASSPPDRSSSLVTIYF
>TRBJ2-3|14|TRBV7-3|.|.
TGTGCCAGCAGCTTCGCGGACTCTATCGATACGCAGTATTTT
CASSFADSIDTQYF
>TRBJ2-7|14|TRBV7-3|TRBD1|.
TGTGCCAGCAGCCGAGGGACAGGGGAAGGCGAGCAGTACTTC
CASSRGTGEGEQYF
>TRBJ2-3|17|TRBV4-3|TRBD2|once
TGCGCCAGCAGCCGGGGGACTAGCGGGGGTCGCACGCATACGCAGTATTTT
CASSRGTSGGRTHTQYF
>TRBJ1-5|15|TRBV4-1|TRBD1|.
TGCGCCAGCAGCCAGGGCCAAGGGGGACAGGGGCCCCAGCATTTT
CASSQGQGGQGPQHF
>TRBJ2-7|13|TRBV7-9|.|once
TGTGCCAGCAGCTTCGGACAATTTTACGAGCAGTACTTC
CASSFGQFYEQYF
>TRBJ2-2|18|TRBV11-2|.|.
TGTGCCAGCAGCTTAAAATTCTGGAGGGCCGATAGGACCGGGGAGCTGTTTTTT
CASSLKFWRADRTGELFF
>TRBJ2-7|15|TRBV7-3|.|.
TGTGCCAGCAGCTTAGGCGGCGGCCCCCCCTACGAGCAGTACTTC
CASSLGGGPPYEQYF
>TRBJ2-5|14|TRBV11-2|.|.
TGTGCCAGCAGCACAGGACAGAGTCGGGAGACCCAGTACTTC
CASSTGQSRETQYF
>TRBJ2-7|14|TRBV6-6|TRBD2|.
TGTGCCAGCAACGTACTAGCGGGAGTAGACGAGCAGTACTTC
CASNVLAGVDEQYF
>TRBJ1-1|12|TRBV6-6|.|.
TGTGCCAGCAGTTACACGGACACTGAAGCTTTCTTT
CASSYTDTEAFF
>TRBJ2-7|14|TRBV28|.|.
TGTGCCAGCAGTCTTTCAGACAGGAGCTACGAGCAGTACTTC
CASSLSDRSYEQYF
>TRBJ2-7|17|TRBV27|.|.
TGTGCCAGCAGTTTATCGGCTGTCACCGGGGGACCCTACGAGCAGTACTTC
CASSLSAVTGGPYEQYF
>TRBJ2-3|19|TRBV23-1|TRBD1|.
TGCGCCAGCAGTCAATCGCCCCCGGACAGGGTTGGTTTCACAGATACGCAGTATTTT
CASSQSPPDRVGFTDTQYF
>TRBJ1-1|14|TRBV9|.|.
TGTGCCAGCAGCGTCTTAGGGGGGAACACTGAAGCTTTCTTT
CASSVLGGNTEAFF
>TRBJ2-1|17|TRBV10-3|TRBD2|.
TGTGCCATCAGTGAGTCGCAGGGACTAGCGTCCTACAATGAGCAGTTCTTC
CAISESQGLASYNEQFF
>TRBJ2-2|16|TRBV2|TRBD1|.
TGTGCCAGCAGCTACTCCAGGGGGCGCGGGGCCGGGGAGCTGTTTTTT
CASSYSRGRGAGELFF
>TRBJ2-5|16|TRBV19|TRBD2|.
TGTGCCAGTAGTATACAGCTAGCGGGGGGGAGAGAGACCCAGTACTTC
CASSIQLAGGRETQYF
>TRBJ1-6|14|TRBV7-2|TRBD1|.
TGTGCCAGCAGCTCCGGGACAGGGGAATCACCCCTCCACTTT
CASSSGTGESPLHF
>TRBJ1-2|14|TRBV5-6|TRBD1|once
TGTGCCAGCAGCTTGACAGGGGGTACCTATGGCTACACCTTC
CASSLTGGTYGYTF
>TRBJ2-3|16|TRBV2|TRBD2|.
TGTGCCAGCAGTGAAAGGTCTAGCGGGGGCGCAGATACGCAGTATTTT
CASSERSSGGADTQYF
>TRBJ1-5|14|TRBV2|.|.
TGTGCCAGCACGGACAGTAATAGCAATCAGCCCCAGCATTTT
CASTDSNSNQPQHF
>TRBJ2-5|15|TRBV19|.|.
TGTGCCACTATTCCCCCTGGCGGGGGCTGGGAGACCCAGTACTTC
CATIPPGGGWETQYF
>TRBJ2-1|16|TRBV5-8|.|.
TGTGCCAGCACCGCTGGAATGGCTAGTAGGCTCGATGAGCAGTTCTTC
CASTAGMASRLDEQFF
>TRBJ2-7|16|TRBV5-1|.|.
TGCGCCAGCAGCTTGCTCGCCAGCGGGCGCTCCTACGAGCAGTACTTC
CASSLLASGRSYEQYF
>TRBJ1-1|15|TRBV23-1|.|.
TGCGCCAGCAGTCAATTAGGCAGGGGAGCCCCTGAAGCTTTCTTT
CASSQLGRGAPEAFF
>TRBJ2-3|11|TRBV29-1|.|.
TGCAGCGTTGACCAGGTGGATACGCAGTATTTT
CSVDQVDTQYF
>TRBJ1-1|14|TRBV9|.|.
TGTGCCAGCAGCCTGGCGACGGGTAACACTGAAGCTTTCTTT
CASSLATGNTEAFF
>TRBJ2-1|17|TRBV27|TRBD2|.
TGTGCCAGCAGTTTAGATGCTCCGCTAGCGGGAGGTGGTGAGCAGTTCTTC
CASSLDAPLAGGGEQFF
>TRBJ2-7|14|TRBV7-2|.|.
TGTGCCAGCAGCTTAGAGGTAGCGCTCTACGAGCAGTACTTC
CASSLEVALYEQYF
>TRBJ1-2|14|TRBV29-1|.|.
TGCAGCGTTGAATCCCGAGGAAGGGGCTATGGCTACACCTTC
CSVESRGRGYGYTF
>TRBJ2-3|17|TRBV9|TRBD2|.
TGTGCCAGCAGCGGGTTAGCGGGGGAAACATTCACAGATACGCAGTATTTT
CASSGLAGETFTDTQYF
>TRBJ2-5|16|TRBV14|.|.
TGTGCCAGCAGCCATCGAGGTATTCTAAAGAATCCGACCCAGTACTTC
CASSHRGILKNPTQYF
>TRBJ2-5|13|TRBV5-1|.|once
TGCGCCAGCAGCTTGGCGACTAGAGAGACCCAGTACTTC
CASSLATRETQYF
>TRBJ2-7|14|TRBV5-1|TRBD2|.
TGCGCCAGCAGCTTAGGGGGGACTAGTCGCGAGCAGTACTTC
CASSLGGTSREQYF
>TRBJ1-5|18|TRBV4-2|.|.
TGTGCCAGCAGCCAAGATAGGGGCGCTGGGCGAAGCAATCAGCCCCAGCATTTT
CASSQDRGAGRSNQPQHF
>TRBJ1-1|15|TRBV2|TRBD1|once
TGTGCCAGCAGTTACTCACAGGGGTCTATCACTGAAGCTTTCTTT
CASSYSQGSITEAFF